One sample yielded the 14 T cell receptor beta chains listed below, sequenced in a study of OX40 agonist ivuxolimab in advanced cancers. Sequenced by immunoSEQ multiplex PCR; TCRdb stores in-frame clones only, minus some. The sample carries about 20,000 clones, roughly 78% recorded once. Sequencing used CD4+ or CD8+ T cells sorted from blood, obtained in a trial of the OX40 agonist ivuxolimab. The receptors were sampled from an adult with an advanced solid tumor such as melanoma, head and neck, liver or kidney cancer.

The rearrangement uses TRBV11-2 and TRBJ2-5; 12 bases line up with TRBD2. Trimming removed 5 bases from V and 5 bases from J; junction bases left unmatched: 6. The germline CDR1 and CDR2 sequences are SGHAT and FQNNGV. There are 15 residues in the CDR3. CDR3 DNA sequence: TGTGCCAGCAGCCATTCCGGGACTAGCGGGGAGACCCAGTACTTC. Translation gives CASSHSGTSGETQYF.

This clone was recorded once. This chain connects TRBV7-6 to TRBJ1-4; 10 bases match TRBD1. Germline V gene lookup returns CDR1 SGHVS and CDR2 FNYEAQ. The CDR3 sequence is 15 residues long. V was clipped by 4 bases and J by 8 bases; unmatched bases: 7. CDR3 residues: CASSSTGGGREKLFF. The CDR3 coding sequence is TGTGCCAGCAGCTCGACAGGGGGCGGTAGGGAAAAACTGTTTTTT.

The rearrangement joins TRBV7-9 to TRBJ2-5; D uncertain. Germline CDR1 is SEHNR and CDR2 is FQNEAQ (reference sequence). This CDR3 region has 12 residues. V gave up 5 bases and J gave up 0 bases, with 4 bases separating them. The CDR3 loop reads CASSVNQETQYF. Here the CDR3 DNA reads TGTGCCAGCAGCGTGAACCAAGAGACCCAGTACTTC.

The chain couples TRBV19 to TRBJ2-7; 9 nucleotides align to TRBD2. Germline V CDR1 and CDR2: LNHDA, SQIVND (reference sequence). V lost 1 base and J lost 2; bases outside the gene matches: 3. The CDR3 consists of 15 residues. The CDR3: CASSIGASGTYEQYF. In DNA, the CDR3 is TGTGCCAGTAGTATAGGGGCTAGCGGGACCTACGAGCAGTACTTC.

This chain links TRBV5-1 with TRBJ1-2; no reliable D call. CDR3 length equals 12 residues. The germline gives CDR1 SGHRS, CDR2 YFSETQ. Trimming took off 0 bases at V and 6 bases at J, with 6 bases between the two ends. CDR3 amino acids: CASSLVGDGYTF. The CDR3 DNA follows: TGCGCCAGCAGCTTGGTGGGAGATGGCTACACCTTC. Full variable domain (rest looked up from reference TRBV5-1 and TRBJ1-2): KAGVTQTPRYLIKTRGQQVTLSCSPISGHRSVSWYQQTPGQGLQFLFEYFSETQRNKGNFPGRFSGRQFSNSRSEMNVSTLELGDSALYLCASSLVGDGYTFGSGTRLTVV.

The chain employs TRBV6-7 and TRBJ1-5; D is unresolved. TRBV6-7 is noted as an ORF with a role that remains uncertain. The V and J ends lost 5 bases and 4 bases respectively, with 12 bases between them. The CDR3 length is 14 residues. CDR3 in DNA: TGTGCCAGCAGTCAACCGGGTCAAAATCAGCCCCAGCATTTT. Protein: CASSQPGQNQPQHF.

This clone was counted once. The rearrangement joins TRBV9 to TRBJ1-1; 8 bases agree with TRBD1. V lost 4 bases, J lost 1 base, and 6 bases stayed unmatched. CDR1 and CDR2 from the germline V gene are SGDLS and YYNGEE. This CDR3 spans 15 amino acids. The CDR3 spells CASSTPQGENTEAFF. CDR3 nucleotides: TGTGCCAGCAGCACCCCACAGGGGGAGAACACTGAAGCTTTCTTT.

The chain employs TRBV27 and TRBJ2-2; TRBD1 might be the D (5 bases). CDR1 and CDR2 (germline): MNHEY, SMNVEV (reference sequence). The CDR3 is 12 amino acids. The V and J ends lost 2 bases and 9 bases respectively, with 7 bases between them. CDR3 residues: CASSLQGRELFF. The CDR3 DNA reads TGTGCCAGCAGTTTACAGGGTCGGGAGCTGTTTTTT.

The gene calls are TRBV7-2 and TRBJ2-7; TRBD1 is a possible D gene (5 bases). CDR1 and CDR2 (germline): SGHTA, FQGNSA. This CDR3 contains 15 residues. Trimming stripped 1 base from V and 2 bases from J, with 12 bases between. CDR3 amino acids: CASSLGVQETYEQYF. CDR3 in DNA: TGTGCCAGCAGCTTAGGGGTACAGGAGACCTACGAGCAGTACTTC.

Worth noting for this clone: This sequence is one base from a far larger clone and is likely a read error. The rearrangement links TRBV13 to TRBJ2-7, with D tentatively TRBD1 (5 bases). Trimming removed 3 bases from V and 2 bases from J, with 11 bases in between. Germline values: CDR1 PRHDT, CDR2 FYEKMQ (reference sequence). This CDR3 region has 14 residues. This CDR3 is CASSLEAGTYEQYF. The CDR3 nucleotides are TGTGCCAGCAGCTTGGAAGCAGGGACCTACGAGCAGTACTTC.

This chain uses TRBV19 with TRBJ1-2, with a tentative D call TRBD1 (6 bases). Germline assignment: CDR1 LNHDA and CDR2 SQIVND (reference sequence). This CDR3 has 14 residues. The germline V and J ends were trimmed by 3 bases and 6 bases, with 14 bases remaining between them. The chain's CDR3 is CASSIVGGAHGYTF. CDR3 coding DNA: TGTGCCAGTAGTATTGTCGGGGGCGCCCATGGCTACACCTTC.

V and J are TRBV20-1 and TRBJ2-1; 9 nucleotides agree with TRBD2. Losses at the gene ends were 4 bases for V and 14 bases for J; bases not matched to a gene: 6. Looked up from germline, CDR1 is DFQATT and CDR2 is SNEGSKA (reference sequence). CDR3 length: 11 residues. CDR3 DNA: TGCAGTGCTACTAGCGGGAATAGGGAGTTCTTC. Its protein product is CSATSGNREFF.

This rearrangement joins TRBV5-8 to TRBJ2-1, with TRBD1 matching 12 bases. The germline CDR1 and CDR2 sequences are SGHTS and YDEGEE. There are 15 residues in the CDR3. Germline trimming cut 6 bases from V and 6 bases from J; bases unmatched to any gene: 7. For the CDR3, the DNA is TGTGCCAGCAACCCGGGACAGGGGGCGCTCAATGAGCAGTTCTTC. It yields the protein CASNPGQGALNEQFF. The full variable domain, rest sourced from reference TRBV5-8 and TRBJ2-1, is EAGVTQSPTHLIKTRGQQATLRCSPISGHTSVYWYQQALGLGLQFLLWYDEGEERNRGNFPPRFSGRQFPNYSSELNVNALELEDSALYLCASNPGQGALNEQFFGPGTRLTVL.

This chain joins TRBV19 and TRBJ1-2; no clear D gene. The CDR3 is 15 residues long. Germline loops: CDR1 LNHDA, CDR2 SQIVND (reference sequence). V lost 6 bases and J lost 3, with 17 bases in between. CDR3 sequence: CASRGMAHRDYGYTF. The CDR3 DNA is TGTGCCAGTAGGGGTATGGCCCACCGGGACTATGGCTACACCTTC.